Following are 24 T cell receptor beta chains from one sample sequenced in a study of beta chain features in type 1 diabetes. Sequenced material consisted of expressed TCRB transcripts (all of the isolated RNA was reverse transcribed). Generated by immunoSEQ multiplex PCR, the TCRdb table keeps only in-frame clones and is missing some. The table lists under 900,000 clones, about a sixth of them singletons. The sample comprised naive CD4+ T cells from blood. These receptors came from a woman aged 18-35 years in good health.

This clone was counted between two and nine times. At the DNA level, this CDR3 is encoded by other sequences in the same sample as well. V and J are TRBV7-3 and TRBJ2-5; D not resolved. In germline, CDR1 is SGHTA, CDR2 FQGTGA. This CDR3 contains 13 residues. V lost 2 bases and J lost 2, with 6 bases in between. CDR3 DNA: TGTGCCAGCAGCTTAGGGCCTCAAGAGACCCAGTACTTC. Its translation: CASSLGPQETQYF.

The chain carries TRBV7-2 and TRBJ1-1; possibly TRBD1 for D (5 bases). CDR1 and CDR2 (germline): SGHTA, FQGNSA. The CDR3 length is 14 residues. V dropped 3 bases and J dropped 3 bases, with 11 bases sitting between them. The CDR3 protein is CASSFQGGYTEAFF. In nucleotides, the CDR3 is TGTGCCAGCAGCTTTCAGGGAGGGTACACTGAAGCTTTCTTT.

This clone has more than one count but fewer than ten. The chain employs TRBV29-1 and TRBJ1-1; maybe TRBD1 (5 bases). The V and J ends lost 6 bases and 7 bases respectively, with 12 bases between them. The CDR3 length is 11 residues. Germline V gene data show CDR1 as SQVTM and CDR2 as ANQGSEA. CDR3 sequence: CSVGTVNEAFF. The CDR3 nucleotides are TGCAGCGTAGGGACCGTCAATGAAGCTTTCTTT. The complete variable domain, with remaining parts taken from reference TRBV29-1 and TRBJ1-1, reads SAVISQKPSRDICQRGTSLTIQCQVDSQVTMMFWYRQQPGQSLTLIATANQGSEATYESGFVIDKFPISRPNLTFSTLTVSNMSPEDSSIYLCSVGTVNEAFFGQGTRLTVV.

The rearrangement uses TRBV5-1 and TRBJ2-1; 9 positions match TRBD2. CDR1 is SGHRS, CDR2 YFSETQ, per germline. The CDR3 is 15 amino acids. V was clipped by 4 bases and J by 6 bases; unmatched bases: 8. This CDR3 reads CASSLLAGRSNEQFF. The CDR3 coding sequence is TGCGCCAGCAGCCTTCTAGCGGGAAGGAGCAATGAGCAGTTCTTC.

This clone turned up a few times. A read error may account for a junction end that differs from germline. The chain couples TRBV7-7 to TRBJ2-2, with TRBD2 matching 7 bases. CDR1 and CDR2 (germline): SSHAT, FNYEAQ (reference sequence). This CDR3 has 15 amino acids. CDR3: CASSLAAGVGGELFF. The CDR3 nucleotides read TGTGCTAGCAGCTTGGCTGCGGGAGTCGGCGGGGAGCTGTTTTTT.

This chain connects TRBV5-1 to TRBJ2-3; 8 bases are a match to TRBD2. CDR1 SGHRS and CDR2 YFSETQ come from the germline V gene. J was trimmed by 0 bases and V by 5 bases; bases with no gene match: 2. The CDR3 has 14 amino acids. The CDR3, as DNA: TGCGCCAGCAGTAGCGGGATCAGCACAGATACGCAGTATTTT. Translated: CASSSGISTDTQYF.

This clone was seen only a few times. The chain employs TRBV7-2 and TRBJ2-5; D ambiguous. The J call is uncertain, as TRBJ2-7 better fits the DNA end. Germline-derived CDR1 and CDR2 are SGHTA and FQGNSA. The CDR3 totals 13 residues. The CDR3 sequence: CASSSTTSYEQYF. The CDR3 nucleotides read TGTGCCAGCAGCTCTACGACGAGCTACGAGCAGTACTTC.

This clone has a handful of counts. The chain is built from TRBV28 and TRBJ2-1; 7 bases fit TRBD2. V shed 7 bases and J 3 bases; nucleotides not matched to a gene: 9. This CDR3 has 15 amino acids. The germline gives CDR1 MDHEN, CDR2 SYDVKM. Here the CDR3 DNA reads TGTGCCAGCACTAGCGGAGTCCAAGGCTACAATGAGCAGTTCTTC. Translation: CASTSGVQGYNEQFF.

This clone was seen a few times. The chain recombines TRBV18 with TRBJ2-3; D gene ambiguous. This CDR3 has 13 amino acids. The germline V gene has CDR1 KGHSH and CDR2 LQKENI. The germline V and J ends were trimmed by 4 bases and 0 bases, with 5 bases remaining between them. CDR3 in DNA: TGTGCCAGCTCACTTACTAGCACAGATACGCAGTATTTT. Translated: CASSLTSTDTQYF.

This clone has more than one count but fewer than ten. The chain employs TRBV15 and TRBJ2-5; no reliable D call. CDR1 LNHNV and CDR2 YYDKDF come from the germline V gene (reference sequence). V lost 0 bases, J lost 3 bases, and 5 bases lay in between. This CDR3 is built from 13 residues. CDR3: CATSRDFKETQYF. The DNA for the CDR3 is TGTGCCACCAGCAGAGATTTCAAAGAGACCCAGTACTTC.

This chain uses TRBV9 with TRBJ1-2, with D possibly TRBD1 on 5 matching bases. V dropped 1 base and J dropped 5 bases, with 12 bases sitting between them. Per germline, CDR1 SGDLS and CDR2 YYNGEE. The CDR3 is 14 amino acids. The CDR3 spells CASSVRGTEYGYTF. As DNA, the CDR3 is TGTGCCAGCAGCGTAAGGGGCACGGAGTATGGCTACACCTTC.

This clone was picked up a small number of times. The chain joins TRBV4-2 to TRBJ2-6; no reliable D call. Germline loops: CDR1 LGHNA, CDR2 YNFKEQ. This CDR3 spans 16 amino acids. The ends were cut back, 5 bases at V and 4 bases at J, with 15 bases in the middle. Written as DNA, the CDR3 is TGTGCCAGCAGCTCGGTCGTCAGTTCGGGGGCCAACGTCCTGACTTTC. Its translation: CASSSVVSSGANVLTF.

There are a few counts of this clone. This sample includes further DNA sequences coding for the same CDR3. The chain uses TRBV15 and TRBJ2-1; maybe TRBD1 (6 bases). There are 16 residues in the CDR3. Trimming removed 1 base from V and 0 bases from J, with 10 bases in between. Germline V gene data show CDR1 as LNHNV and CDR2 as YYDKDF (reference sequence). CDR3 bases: TGTGCCACCAGCAGAGTAGGGGGTAGCTCCTACAATGAGCAGTTCTTC. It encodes CATSRVGGSSYNEQFF.

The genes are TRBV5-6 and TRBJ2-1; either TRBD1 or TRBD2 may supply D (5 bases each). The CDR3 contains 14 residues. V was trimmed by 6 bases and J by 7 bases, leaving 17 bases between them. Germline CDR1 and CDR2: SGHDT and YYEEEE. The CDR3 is CASTRDPTSNEQFF. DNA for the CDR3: TGTGCCAGCACAAGGGACCCGACGTCTAATGAGCAGTTCTTC.

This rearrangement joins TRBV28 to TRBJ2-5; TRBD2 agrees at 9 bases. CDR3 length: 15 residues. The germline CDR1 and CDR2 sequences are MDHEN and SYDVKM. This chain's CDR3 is CASGGASGNQETQYF. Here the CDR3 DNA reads TGTGCTTCCGGGGGGGCTAGCGGGAACCAAGAGACCCAGTACTTC.

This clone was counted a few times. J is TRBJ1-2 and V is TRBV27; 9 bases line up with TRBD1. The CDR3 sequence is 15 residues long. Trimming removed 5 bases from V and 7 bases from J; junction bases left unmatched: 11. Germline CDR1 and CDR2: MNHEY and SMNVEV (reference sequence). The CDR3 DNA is TGTGCCAGCAGTCCCACCTGGACAGGGGCCGGTGGCTACACCTTC. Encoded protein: CASSPTWTGAGGYTF.

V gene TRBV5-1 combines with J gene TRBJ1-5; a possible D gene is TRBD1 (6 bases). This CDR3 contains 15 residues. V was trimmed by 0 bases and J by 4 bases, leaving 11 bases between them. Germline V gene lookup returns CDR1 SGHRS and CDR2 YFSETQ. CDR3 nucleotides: TGCGCCAGCAGCTTGGAAGGACAGCGAAATCAGCCCCAGCATTTT. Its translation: CASSLEGQRNQPQHF.

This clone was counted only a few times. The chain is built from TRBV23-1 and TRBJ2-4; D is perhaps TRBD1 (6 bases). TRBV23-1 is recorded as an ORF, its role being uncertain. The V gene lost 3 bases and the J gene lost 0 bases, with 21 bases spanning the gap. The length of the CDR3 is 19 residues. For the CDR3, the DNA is TGCGCCAGCAGTCAGCCAGGGCAGGGGCCGCCTCTAGCCAAAAACATTCAGTACTTC. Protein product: CASSQPGQGPPLAKNIQYF.

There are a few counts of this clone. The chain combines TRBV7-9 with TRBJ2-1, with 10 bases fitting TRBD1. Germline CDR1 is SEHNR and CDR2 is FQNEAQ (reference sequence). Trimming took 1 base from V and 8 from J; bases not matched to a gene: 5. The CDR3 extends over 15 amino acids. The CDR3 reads CASSLVGQGFDEQFF. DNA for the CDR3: TGTGCCAGCAGCTTAGTGGGACAGGGGTTCGATGAGCAGTTCTTC.

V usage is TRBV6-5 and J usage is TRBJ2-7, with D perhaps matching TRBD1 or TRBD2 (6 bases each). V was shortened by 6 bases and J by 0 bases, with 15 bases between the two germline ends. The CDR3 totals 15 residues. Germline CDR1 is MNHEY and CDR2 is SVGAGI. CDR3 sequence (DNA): TGTGCCAGCAGACCGGGGGCGGGGAGCTCCTACGAGCAGTACTTC. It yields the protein CASRPGAGSSYEQYF.

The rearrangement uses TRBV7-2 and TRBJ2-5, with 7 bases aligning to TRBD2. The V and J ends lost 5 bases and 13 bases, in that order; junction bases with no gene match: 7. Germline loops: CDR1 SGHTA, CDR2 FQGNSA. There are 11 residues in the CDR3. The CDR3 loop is CASSPSGTWYF. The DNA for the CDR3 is TGTGCCAGCAGCCCCAGCGGGACCTGGTACTTC.

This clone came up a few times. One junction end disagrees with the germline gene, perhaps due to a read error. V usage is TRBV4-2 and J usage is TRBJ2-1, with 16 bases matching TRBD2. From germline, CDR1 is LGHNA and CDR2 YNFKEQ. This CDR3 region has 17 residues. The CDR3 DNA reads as TGTGCCAGCAGCCAAGACCTGATGGGGACTAGCGGGAGGGCGTCCCTCTTC. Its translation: CASSQDLMGTSGRASLF.

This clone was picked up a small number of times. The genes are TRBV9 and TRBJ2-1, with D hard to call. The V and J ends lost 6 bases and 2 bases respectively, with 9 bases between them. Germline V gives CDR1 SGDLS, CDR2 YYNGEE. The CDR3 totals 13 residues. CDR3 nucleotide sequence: TGTGCCAGCATGGACGGCACCTACAATGAGCAGTTCTTC. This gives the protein CASMDGTYNEQFF.

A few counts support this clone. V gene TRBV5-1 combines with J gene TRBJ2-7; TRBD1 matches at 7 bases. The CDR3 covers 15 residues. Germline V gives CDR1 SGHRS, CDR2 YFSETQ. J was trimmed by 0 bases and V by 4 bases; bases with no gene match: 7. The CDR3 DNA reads TGCGCCAGCAGCGGAGCAGGGGGAGTCTCCTACGAGCAGTACTTC. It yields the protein CASSGAGGVSYEQYF.